Below, 22 T cell receptor beta chains from the same sample are listed, as sequenced in a study of shared clonotypes between healthy human individuals. Clones were read by immunoSEQ multiplex PCR, and TCRdb kept only the in-frame ones, dropping some. The sample holds roughly 2.2 million clones, under 95% seen once. The sequenced sample was naive CD4+ T cells from PBMCs. Specified subset: CD45RA+ positively selected. Receptors were obtained from a man aged 18-30 years in good health. Some clones in this sample may be carry-over from other donors' samples.

The chain joins TRBV19 to TRBJ1-5, with TRBD1 as a possible D gene (5 bases). V lost 6 bases and J 11 bases, leaving 17 bases between the germline ends. The CDR3 spans 13 residues. CDR1 is LNHDA, CDR2 SQIVND, per germline (reference sequence). CDR3 amino acids: CASSRQFKVAQHF. In nucleotides, the CDR3 is TGTGCCAGTAGCCGACAGTTCAAAGTGGCCCAGCATTTT.

This chain joins TRBV5-5 and TRBJ2-3; 7 positions match TRBD2. With 0 bases clipped from V and 4 bases from J, the junction kept 2 bases outside the gene matches. Germline V CDR1 and CDR2: SGHKS, YYEKEE (reference sequence). The CDR3 has 14 amino acids. This CDR3 reads CASSLGSGADTQYF. The CDR3 DNA is TGTGCCAGCAGCTTGGGGAGCGGGGCAGATACGCAGTATTTT.

As to this clone: Other DNA sequences in this specimen translate into the identical CDR3. The chain combines TRBV9 with TRBJ1-3; TRBD1 matches 7 bases. This CDR3 has 16 amino acids. CDR1 is SGDLS, CDR2 YYNGEE, per germline. Trimming at V came to 0 bases and at J to 0 bases, leaving 3 bases not matched to a gene. The CDR3 region has the DNA TGTGCCAGCAGCGTAGGGACAGGCTACTCTGGAAACACCATATATTTT. It encodes CASSVGTGYSGNTIYF.

Points on this clone: One end of the junction does not line up with germline, which may come from a read error. V usage is TRBV7-2 and J usage is TRBJ2-1, with 7 positions matching TRBD2. Per germline, CDR1 SGHTA and CDR2 FQGNSA. The CDR3 contains 17 residues. The chain's CDR3 is CANSLYGTGGSYNEQFF. CDR3 nucleotide sequence: TGTGCCAACAGCTTATACGGGACGGGAGGCTCCTACAATGAGCAGTTCTTC.

This clone was counted only a few times. This chain links TRBV5-8 with TRBJ2-2, with unresolved D. In germline, CDR1 is SGHTS, CDR2 YDEGEE. Trimming took 4 bases from V and 8 from J, leaving 12 bases between them. This CDR3 comprises 13 residues. Written as DNA, the CDR3 is TGTGCCAGCAGCAACACGGGCGCGGGGGAGCTGTTTTTT. It codes for CASSNTGAGELFF.

The CDR3 loop is CATPGAGNYEQYF. CDR3 DNA: TGTGCCACTCCAGGGGCAGGTAATTACGAGCAGTACTTC. The V and J genes are TRBV6-5 and TRBJ2-7, with a possible D match to TRBD1 (6 bases). The CDR3 runs 13 residues. CDR1 and CDR2 from the germline V gene are MNHEY and SVGAGI. V was pared by 10 bases and J by 4 bases, with 17 bases between.

V and J are TRBV11-2 and TRBJ2-5; 7 nucleotides match TRBD2. The J segment lost 5 bases and the V segment lost 3 bases, leaving 6 bases of the junction unmatched. Per the germline V gene, CDR1 is SGHAT and CDR2 is FQNNGV. This CDR3 contains 14 residues. The CDR3 loop is CASSFTAGVETQYF. In DNA, the CDR3 is TGTGCCAGCAGCTTTACTGCGGGAGTGGAGACCCAGTACTTC.

The chain is built from TRBV5-8 and TRBJ2-7; 11 bases line up with TRBD1. The CDR3 loop spans 15 amino acids. Germline V gene lookup returns CDR1 SGHTS and CDR2 YDEGEE. V was clipped by 4 bases and J by 3 bases; unmatched bases: 6. CDR3 residues: CASSMTGTGGYEQYF. CDR3 bases: TGTGCCAGCAGCATGACCGGGACAGGGGGCTACGAGCAGTACTTC.

The chain combines TRBV9 with TRBJ2-7; TRBD1 might be the D (5 bases). The CDR3 is 14 residues long. V lost 0 bases and J lost 7, with 14 bases in between. Germline V gives CDR1 SGDLS, CDR2 YYNGEE. As DNA, the CDR3 is TGTGCCAGCAGCGTAGATAAGGGGAAGGTAGAGCAGTACTTC. Its translation: CASSVDKGKVEQYF.

The V call is TRBV10-3, the J call TRBJ1-2; 7 bases are shared with TRBD1. Germline CDR1 ENHRY, CDR2 SYGVKD. Unmatched junction bases numbered 14, after V lost 6 bases and J lost 4 bases. This CDR3 has 16 amino acids. The CDR3 here is CAISSTPLGQAYGYTF. CDR3 bases: TGTGCCATCAGCTCGACCCCGCTTGGACAGGCCTATGGCTACACCTTC.

J is TRBJ2-7 and V is TRBV5-6, with 8 bases that match TRBD2. V gave up 4 bases and J gave up 3 bases; unmatched junction bases: 9. The CDR3 has 15 amino acids. Germline V gene data show CDR1 as SGHDT and CDR2 as YYEEEE. CDR3 residues: CASSLPGGFGYEQYF. The CDR3, as DNA: TGTGCCAGCAGCCTACCGGGGGGGTTCGGCTACGAGCAGTACTTC.

The V call is TRBV19, the J call TRBJ2-2; 9 bases are shared with TRBD1. The germline V gene encodes CDR1 LNHDA and CDR2 SQIVND (reference sequence). The trim removed 7 bases at V and 0 bases at J, leaving 3 bases unmatched. CDR3 length: 15 amino acids. As DNA, the CDR3 is TGTGCCAGTACTACAGGGGGCGCGAACACCGGGGAGCTGTTTTTT. This codes for CASTTGGANTGELFF.

The rearrangement uses TRBV30 and TRBJ2-7, with D possibly matching TRBD2 (5 bases). The CDR3 extends over 14 amino acids. Germline lookup yields CDR1 GTSNPN and CDR2 SVGIG (reference sequence). V dropped 4 bases and J dropped 4 bases, with 17 bases sitting between them. The CDR3, as DNA: TGTGCCTGGACCTCGGGGTACCCGAGGTACGAGCAGTACTTC. Translated, it gives CAWTSGYPRYEQYF.

This chain connects TRBV6-5 to TRBJ2-1, with D perhaps TRBD2 (6 bases). Germline CDR1 reads MNHEY; CDR2 reads SVGAGI. CDR3 size: 15 residues. Between the trimmed V and J ends, which lost 2 bases and 9 bases, there was a span of 17 bases. This CDR3 is CASSYRSSARSEQFF. Written as DNA, the CDR3 is TGTGCCAGCAGTTACAGGTCTAGCGCGAGGAGTGAGCAGTTCTTC.

This sequence joins TRBV6-6 and TRBJ2-5; a possible D gene is TRBD1 (6 bases). The germline CDR1 and CDR2 sequences are MNHNY and SVGAGI (reference sequence). V gave up 0 bases and J gave up 5 bases, with 13 bases separating them. The CDR3 length is 15 residues. The CDR3 DNA reads as TGTGCCAGCAGTTACTCATCTCTGGACAGCGAGACCCAGTACTTC. This codes for CASSYSSLDSETQYF.

A single count supports this clone. This sequence joins TRBV6-1 and TRBJ1-1, with no clear D. CDR1 MNHNS and CDR2 SASEGT come from the germline V gene. The ends were cut back, 3 bases at V and 2 bases at J, with 10 bases in the middle. This CDR3 region has 14 residues. CDR3 region: CASSEHSSNTEAFF. The CDR3 DNA sequence: TGTGCCAGCAGTGAGCACAGCTCTAACACTGAAGCTTTCTTT.

The gene calls are TRBV7-6 and TRBJ2-7; D possibly matches TRBD1 or TRBD2 (6 bases each). V was cut by 1 base and J by 2 bases, with 12 bases left in between. Germline CDR1 and CDR2: SGHVS and FNYEAQ. The CDR3 sequence is 15 residues long. The CDR3 nucleotides read TGTGCCAGCAGCTTAGATGAGGGGGGCCCCTACGAGCAGTACTTC. Translating gives CASSLDEGGPYEQYF.

This chain joins TRBV9 and TRBJ2-1; D might be TRBD2 (5 bases). From germline, CDR1 is SGDLS and CDR2 YYNGEE. Trimming pared 2 bases from V and 3 bases from J, leaving 12 bases between. CDR3 size: 15 residues. The CDR3 spells CASSVRRESYNEQFF. CDR3 in DNA: TGTGCCAGCAGCGTGCGTCGGGAAAGCTACAATGAGCAGTTCTTC. Together with reference TRBV9 and TRBJ2-1, the CDR3 gives the full variable domain: DSGVTQTPKHLITATGQRVTLRCSPRSGDLSVYWYQQSLDQGLQFLIQYYNGEERAKGNILERFSAQQFPDLHSELNLSSLELGDSALYFCASSVRRESYNEQFFGPGTRLTVL.

The rearrangement uses TRBV19 and TRBJ1-5; D ambiguous. The CDR3 contains 13 residues. Germline V CDR1 and CDR2: LNHDA, SQIVND (reference sequence). Trimming shortened V by 3 bases and J by 0 bases, and 3 bases separated the two germline ends. The CDR3 coding sequence is TGTGCCAGTAGTATGGTTAGCAATCAGCCCCAGCATTTT. It codes for CASSMVSNQPQHF.

This chain links TRBV19 with TRBJ2-5, with D possibly called TRBD1 or TRBD2 (5 bases each). The ends were cut back, 10 bases at V and 5 bases at J, with 11 bases in the middle. The CDR3 extends over 11 amino acids. The germline gives CDR1 LNHDA, CDR2 SQIVND (reference sequence). CDR3 coding DNA: TGTGCCACGGGGCCGGGGGAGACCCAGTACTTC. Its translation is CATGPGETQYF.

V and J are TRBV6-5 and TRBJ2-5, with D hard to call. CDR3 length: 13 residues. The germline V gene has CDR1 MNHEY and CDR2 SVGAGI. Trimming took off 4 bases at V and 0 bases at J, with 6 bases between the two ends. The CDR3: CASSSWYQETQYF. The CDR3 bases are TGTGCCAGCAGTTCCTGGTACCAAGAGACCCAGTACTTC.

In the case of this clone: In the same sample, other DNA sequences code for this CDR3. The gene calls are TRBV7-2 and TRBJ2-1, with D perhaps matching TRBD1 (5 bases). Germline V gene data show CDR1 as SGHTA and CDR2 as FQGNSA. This CDR3 is built from 13 residues. V lost 2 bases and J lost 4, with 6 bases in between. The CDR3, as DNA: TGTGCCAGCAGCTTACAGGGTTACAATGAGCAGTTCTTC. This codes for CASSLQGYNEQFF.